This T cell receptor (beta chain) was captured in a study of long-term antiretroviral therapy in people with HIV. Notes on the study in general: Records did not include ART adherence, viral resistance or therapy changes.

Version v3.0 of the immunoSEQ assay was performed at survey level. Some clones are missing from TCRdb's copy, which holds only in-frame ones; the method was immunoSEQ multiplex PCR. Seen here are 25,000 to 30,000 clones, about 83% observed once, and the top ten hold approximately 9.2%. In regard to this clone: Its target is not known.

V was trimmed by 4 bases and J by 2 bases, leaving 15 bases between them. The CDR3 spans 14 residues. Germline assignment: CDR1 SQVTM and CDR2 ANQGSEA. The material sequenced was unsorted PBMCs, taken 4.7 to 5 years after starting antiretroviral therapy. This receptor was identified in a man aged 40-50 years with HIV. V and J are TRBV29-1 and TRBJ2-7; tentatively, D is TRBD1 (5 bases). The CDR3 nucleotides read TGCAGCGTTGTGGTCCATAGGGGCACCTACGAGCAGTACTTC. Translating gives CSVVVHRGTYEQYF.